This T cell receptor (beta chain) was captured by sequencing in a study of T cells expressing NK-cell markers. About the study: Sorted CD3+CD56+NKG2C+, CD3+CD56+NKG2C- and CD3+CD56-NKG2C+ T cells provided the TCR beta repertoires. Seven of the eight sequenced donors were HCMV-seropositive; one was seronegative.

TCR beta cDNA was generated via 5'RACE template switching incorporating UMIs. TCRdb processed the 5' RACE reads again and assigns one entry to each CDR3 protein, with no DNA. The sample table includes approximately 380,000 distinct CDR3 sequences. Germline assignment: CDR1 SGHTA and CDR2 FQGNSA. CDR3 length: 14 amino acids. The sequence was obtained from a man aged 18 to 69 in good health. What was sequenced was blood T cells: a sorted CD56 or NKG2C T cell subset, CD4+ or CD8+ T cells, or bulk PBMC T cells (not recorded which). The chain uses TRBV7-2 and TRBJ2-5. CDR3 residues: CASSSRALGETQYF.